What follows is one T cell receptor (beta chain) and its context. The sample comes from a study of technical replicates of blood from several donors. Germline V gives CDR1 MNHNS, CDR2 SASEGT. With 4 bases removed from V and 6 bases from J, the gap between germline ends came to 19 bases. This CDR3 is built from 16 residues. Some clones are missing from TCRdb's copy, which holds only in-frame ones; the method was immunoSEQ multiplex PCR. The sample includes fewer than 110,000 clones, 96% of them seen just once. The clonotype originates from a human donor in good health. This chain joins TRBV6-1 and TRBJ2-1; D gene unclear. Sequencing used T cells isolated from PBMCs. The CDR3 reads CASSAQPEPVLNEQFF. Written as DNA, the CDR3 is TGTGCCAGCAGTGCACAGCCGGAACCAGTGCTCAATGAGCAGTTCTTC.